Each of the 27 T cell receptor beta chains below was sequenced from the same sample in a study of T cell changes during pregnancy in multiple sclerosis. The method was immunoSEQ multiplex PCR; TCRdb's version includes in-frame clones alone and lacks a portion of them. The sample shows around 43,000 clones, roughly nine tenths of them seen only once. Sequencing was performed on CD4+ T cells from peripheral blood mononuclear cells, taken in the first trimester of pregnancy. The receptors derive from a female donor with multiple sclerosis, enrolled in a pregnancy study.

This chain connects TRBV10-3 to TRBJ2-5, with 7 bases matching TRBD2. Germline V gene sequence: CDR1 ENHRY, CDR2 SYGVKD. V gave up 4 bases and J gave up 1 base; unmatched junction bases: 6. This CDR3 has 15 residues. The CDR3 spells CAISGHASGQETQYF. CDR3 DNA: TGTGCCATCAGTGGGCATGCTAGCGGCCAAGAGACCCAGTACTTC.

This rearrangement joins TRBV19 to TRBJ1-2; 10 bases agree with TRBD1. The CDR3 has 13 residues. The ends lost 4 bases at V and 9 bases at J; junction bases unmatched: 5. From germline, CDR1 is LNHDA and CDR2 SQIVND (reference sequence). CDR3 protein: CASSRDRGARYTF. The CDR3 nucleotides are TGTGCCAGTAGTAGGGACAGGGGAGCTCGCTACACCTTC.

The gene calls are TRBV5-1 and TRBJ1-3, with 10 nucleotides matching TRBD1. The CDR3 is 14 residues long. The junction had 5 bases not matched to a gene; V was cut back by 4 bases and J by 7 bases. Germline-derived CDR1 and CDR2 are SGHRS and YFSETQ. This CDR3 is CASSQGQGSNTIYF. CDR3 sequence (DNA): TGCGCCAGCAGCCAGGGACAGGGGTCCAACACCATATATTTT.

The chain employs TRBV18 and TRBJ2-5; the D gene is possibly TRBD2 (6 bases). This CDR3 region has 14 residues. V lost 5 bases and J lost 2, with 12 bases in between. Germline CDR1 and CDR2: KGHSH and LQKENI. The chain's CDR3 is CASSSPTRQETQYF. Here the CDR3 DNA reads TGTGCCAGCTCATCCCCGACTAGGCAAGAGACCCAGTACTTC.

The rearrangement links TRBV7-9 to TRBJ1-4, with TRBD1 identical over 7 bases. This CDR3 is 14 amino acids long. Unmatched junction bases numbered 7, after V lost 5 bases and J lost 7 bases. CDR1 is SEHNR, CDR2 FQNEAQ, per germline (reference sequence). This CDR3 is CASSQRQGGEKLFF. The CDR3 DNA sequence: TGTGCCAGCAGCCAGCGACAGGGAGGTGAAAAACTGTTTTTT. Full variable domain (outside the CDR3, taken from reference TRBV7-9 and TRBJ1-4): DTGVSQNPRHKITKRGQNVTFRCDPISEHNRLYWYRQTLGQGPEFLTYFQNEAQLEKSRLLSDRFSAERPKGSFSTLEIQRTEQGDSAMYLCASSQRQGGEKLFFGSGTQLSVL.

This chain links TRBV19 with TRBJ2-1, with TRBD2 matching over 13 bases. Germline CDR1 and CDR2: LNHDA and SQIVND (reference sequence). The CDR3 contains 16 residues. V lost 3 bases and J lost 6; bases outside the gene matches: 5. The CDR3 nucleotides are TGTGCCAGTAGTATTAGACTAGCGGGAGGTTCCAATGAGCAGTTCTTC. Translated, it gives CASSIRLAGGSNEQFF.

This clone was seen a single time. The chain combines TRBV18 with TRBJ2-7; 9 bases fit TRBD1. After removal of 0 bases from V and 5 bases from J, the junction contained 8 bases not matched to a gene. The CDR3 runs to 16 residues. Germline V gene data show CDR1 as KGHSH and CDR2 as LQKENI. The CDR3 here is CASSPPTGGYRDEQYF. The CDR3 DNA is TGTGCCAGCTCACCACCGACAGGGGGTTATCGGGACGAGCAGTACTTC.

In DNA, the CDR3 is TGCGCCAGCAGCTTGGCCGAGGGAGTCGGGGAGCTGTTTTTT. Translating it yields CASSLAEGVGELFF. The chain is built from TRBV5-1 and TRBJ2-2; the D gene is possibly TRBD2 (5 bases). This CDR3 contains 14 residues. V lost 0 bases and J lost 7, with 10 bases in between. Germline CDR1 and CDR2: SGHRS and YFSETQ.

The rearrangement links TRBV19 to TRBJ1-2, with 7 bases identical to TRBD1. The CDR3 is made up of 16 amino acids. From germline, CDR1 is LNHDA and CDR2 SQIVND (reference sequence). V gave up 3 bases and J gave up 4 bases; unmatched junction bases: 11. The CDR3 coding sequence is TGTGCCAGTAGTATCGGTCGGACAGGACTTCCCTATGGCTACACCTTC. This sequence encodes CASSIGRTGLPYGYTF.

This chain joins TRBV28 and TRBJ1-5; 10 bases map to TRBD1. The CDR3 covers 18 residues. Germline assignment: CDR1 MDHEN and CDR2 SYDVKM. J was trimmed by 1 base and V by 3 bases; bases with no gene match: 9. CDR3 region: CASSFLDRGKRSNQPQHF. CDR3 DNA sequence: TGTGCCAGCAGTTTCCTGGACAGGGGGAAGAGGAGCAATCAGCCCCAGCATTTT.

CDR3 sequence (DNA): TGTGCCAGCAGCTTAGCGACTAGCGAGCAGTACTTC. Translation gives CASSLATSEQYF. The chain carries TRBV7-9 and TRBJ2-7; possible D gene TRBD2, 6 bases. Germline V gene data show CDR1 as SEHNR and CDR2 as FQNEAQ (reference sequence). V dropped 0 bases and J dropped 6 bases, with 6 bases sitting between them. This CDR3 is 12 amino acids long.

By proportion, this clone is medium-sized. This sequence joins TRBV19 and TRBJ1-5; TRBD1 matches 7 bases. Germline CDR1 reads LNHDA; CDR2 reads SQIVND (reference sequence). The CDR3 has 15 amino acids. J gave up 3 bases and V 6 bases, and 8 bases lay outside the gene matches. The CDR3 coding sequence is TGTGCCAGTAGCGAAAAGACAGGGTTCAATCAGCCCCAGCATTTT. Amino acids: CASSEKTGFNQPQHF.

The rearrangement uses TRBV10-1 and TRBJ2-1; TRBD2 might be the D (6 bases). This CDR3 spans 12 amino acids. Per germline, CDR1 WNHNN and CDR2 SYGVQD (reference sequence). The V gene lost 8 bases and the J gene lost 2 bases, with 7 bases spanning the gap. The CDR3 DNA follows: TGCGCCAGCGCTAGCGCCTACAATGAGCAGTTCTTC. It translates to CASASAYNEQFF.

This chain uses TRBV5-1 with TRBJ2-2; 8 bases agree with TRBD2. V shed 4 bases and J 6 bases; nucleotides not matched to a gene: 2. In germline, CDR1 is SGHRS, CDR2 YFSETQ. The CDR3 sequence is 13 residues long. The CDR3 reads CASSPGGAGELFF. CDR3 bases: TGCGCCAGCAGCCCCGGGGGGGCCGGGGAGCTGTTTTTT.

The V gene is TRBV13, the J gene TRBJ2-3; TRBD1 agrees at 7 bases. Germline CDR1 reads PRHDT; CDR2 reads FYEKMQ (reference sequence). There are 13 residues in the CDR3. The V segment lost 6 bases and the J segment 3 bases; nucleotides outside the gene matches: 3. The CDR3 here is CASRKTGTDTQYF. As DNA, the CDR3 is TGTGCCAGCAGAAAGACAGGGACAGATACGCAGTATTTT. Complete variable domain (other parts from reference TRBV13 and TRBJ2-3): AAGVIQSPRHLIKEKRETATLKCYPIPRHDTVYWYQQGPGQDPQFLISFYEKMQSDKGSIPDRFSAQQFSDYHSELNMSSLELGDSALYFCASRKTGTDTQYFGPGTRLTVL.

This chain uses TRBV30 with TRBJ2-3, with TRBD2 matching 9 bases. Trimming removed 0 bases from V and 3 bases from J; junction bases left unmatched: 7. This CDR3 is built from 16 residues. Germline assignment: CDR1 GTSNPN and CDR2 SVGIG (reference sequence). The CDR3: CAWSVAMLAGTDTQYF. The CDR3 region has the DNA TGTGCCTGGAGTGTTGCAATGCTAGCGGGAACAGATACGCAGTATTTT.

This sequence joins TRBV12-5 and TRBJ2-7; tentative D call: TRBD2 (6 bases). Per the germline V gene, CDR1 is LGHNT and CDR2 is FRNRAP. Trimming cost V 4 bases and J 4 bases, with 17 bases left between them. This CDR3 is built from 15 residues. This CDR3 is CASGSPPGGSYEQYF. CDR3 nucleotide sequence: TGTGCTAGTGGTTCGCCCCCCGGGGGAAGTTACGAGCAGTACTTC.

The chain uses TRBV6-1 and TRBJ2-7; possible D gene TRBD2, 6 bases. V lost 8 bases to trimming and J lost 8 bases, with 19 bases between them. This CDR3 contains 13 residues. In germline, CDR1 is MNHNS, CDR2 SASEGT. The CDR3 reads CASGRSGGMKQYF. CDR3 DNA: TGTGCCAGCGGCCGGTCTGGAGGGATGAAGCAGTACTTC.

In this sample, this clone turned up a few times. The V call is TRBV19, the J call TRBJ1-2, with a possible D match to TRBD1 (5 bases). Trimming left V 3 bases short and J 5 bases short, with 10 bases between. This CDR3 comprises 13 residues. Germline values: CDR1 LNHDA, CDR2 SQIVND (reference sequence). CDR3 residues: CASSIDSRYGYTF. The DNA for the CDR3 is TGTGCCAGTAGTATCGACAGCCGATATGGCTACACCTTC.

The chain has TRBV18 and TRBJ1-2, with D unclear. This CDR3 region has 15 residues. Germline CDR1 is KGHSH and CDR2 is LQKENI. The germline V and J ends were trimmed by 2 bases and 0 bases, with 10 bases remaining between them. CDR3 in amino acids: CASSPIHQANYGYTF. The CDR3 coding sequence is TGTGCCAGCTCACCAATCCACCAGGCTAACTATGGCTACACCTTC.

This sequence joins TRBV10-1 and TRBJ2-3; possibly TRBD2 for D (6 bases). V lost 4 bases, J lost 0 bases, and 8 bases lay in between. Germline CDR1 and CDR2: WNHNN and SYGVQD (reference sequence). The CDR3 is made up of 14 amino acids. The CDR3 here is CASSGRESTDTQYF. Written as DNA, the CDR3 is TGCGCCAGCAGTGGGAGGGAGAGCACAGATACGCAGTATTTT.

V is TRBV2 and J is TRBJ2-3; TRBD2 aligns across 13 bases. Germline V gene lookup returns CDR1 SNHLY and CDR2 FYNNEI. J gave up 4 bases and V 5 bases, and 3 bases lay outside the gene matches. The CDR3 contains 15 residues. CDR3 bases: TGTGCCAGCAGTCGACTAGCGGGAGGTTCAGATACGCAGTATTTT. Protein product: CASSRLAGGSDTQYF.

The CDR3 here is CASSSQFMNTEAFF. The CDR3 bases are TGTGCCAGCAGTTCACAGTTCATGAACACTGAAGCTTTCTTT. V is TRBV28 and J is TRBJ1-1; D uncertain. Germline CDR1 and CDR2: MDHEN and SYDVKM. Trimming removed 4 bases at V and 0 bases at J, with 9 bases between. CDR3 length equals 14 residues.

The rearrangement uses TRBV19 and TRBJ1-2; TRBD1 agrees at 7 bases. Germline V gene sequence: CDR1 LNHDA, CDR2 SQIVND (reference sequence). This CDR3 contains 13 residues. V shed 8 bases, J shed 5 bases, and the junction held 8 bases outside the gene matches. CDR3 sequence reads: CASHTGVWYGYTF. The CDR3 DNA is TGTGCCAGTCATACAGGGGTATGGTATGGCTACACCTTC.

The chain recombines TRBV28 with TRBJ1-2; tentative D call: TRBD1 (6 bases). With 1 base removed from V and 0 bases from J, the gap between germline ends came to 18 bases. This CDR3 region has 18 residues. CDR1 is MDHEN, CDR2 SYDVKM, per germline. The CDR3 reads CASSLSGLNRAPNYGYTF. The CDR3, as DNA: TGTGCCAGCAGTTTATCGGGCCTAAACAGGGCCCCTAACTATGGCTACACCTTC.

In nucleotides, the CDR3 is TGTGCCAGTAATCGGGGGGGGAGCTACGAGCAGTACTTC. Its protein product is CASNRGGSYEQYF. The chain carries TRBV19 and TRBJ2-7; 8 nucleotides match TRBD2. The J segment lost 3 bases and the V segment lost 7 bases, leaving 5 bases of the junction unmatched. Germline CDR1 LNHDA, CDR2 SQIVND (reference sequence). This CDR3 has 13 residues.

The J gene is TRBJ1-4, the V gene TRBV7-9; the D gene is possibly TRBD1 (5 bases). The V end lost 2 bases, the J end lost 7 bases, and 8 bases lay between the germline ends. In germline, CDR1 is SEHNR, CDR2 FQNEAQ (reference sequence). This CDR3 is built from 13 residues. The CDR3, as DNA: TGTGCCAGCAGCTTAATGGGGGGTGAAAAACTGTTTTTT. The encoded protein is CASSLMGGEKLFF.